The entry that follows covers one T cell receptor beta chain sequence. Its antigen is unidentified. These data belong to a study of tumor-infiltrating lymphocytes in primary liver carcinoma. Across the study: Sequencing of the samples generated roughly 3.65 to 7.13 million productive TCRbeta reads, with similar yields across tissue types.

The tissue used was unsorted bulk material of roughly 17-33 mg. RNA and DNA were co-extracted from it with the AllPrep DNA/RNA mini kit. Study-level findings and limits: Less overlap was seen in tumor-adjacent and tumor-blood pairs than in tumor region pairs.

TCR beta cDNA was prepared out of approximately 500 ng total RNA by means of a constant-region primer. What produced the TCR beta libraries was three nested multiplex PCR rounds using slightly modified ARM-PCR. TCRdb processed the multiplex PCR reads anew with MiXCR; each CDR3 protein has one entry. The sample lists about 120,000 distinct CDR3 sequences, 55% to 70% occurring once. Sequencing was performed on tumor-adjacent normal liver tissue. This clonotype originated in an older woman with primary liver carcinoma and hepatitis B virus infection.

CDR3 residues: CVISKGLAGGSYEQYF. In DNA, the CDR3 is TGTGTCATCAGCAAGGGACTAGCGGGAGGGTCCTACGAGCAGTACTTC. This rearrangement joins TRBV11-2 to TRBJ2-7, with 16 positions matching TRBD2. The CDR3 consists of 16 residues. The germline gives CDR1 SGHAT, CDR2 FQNNGV.